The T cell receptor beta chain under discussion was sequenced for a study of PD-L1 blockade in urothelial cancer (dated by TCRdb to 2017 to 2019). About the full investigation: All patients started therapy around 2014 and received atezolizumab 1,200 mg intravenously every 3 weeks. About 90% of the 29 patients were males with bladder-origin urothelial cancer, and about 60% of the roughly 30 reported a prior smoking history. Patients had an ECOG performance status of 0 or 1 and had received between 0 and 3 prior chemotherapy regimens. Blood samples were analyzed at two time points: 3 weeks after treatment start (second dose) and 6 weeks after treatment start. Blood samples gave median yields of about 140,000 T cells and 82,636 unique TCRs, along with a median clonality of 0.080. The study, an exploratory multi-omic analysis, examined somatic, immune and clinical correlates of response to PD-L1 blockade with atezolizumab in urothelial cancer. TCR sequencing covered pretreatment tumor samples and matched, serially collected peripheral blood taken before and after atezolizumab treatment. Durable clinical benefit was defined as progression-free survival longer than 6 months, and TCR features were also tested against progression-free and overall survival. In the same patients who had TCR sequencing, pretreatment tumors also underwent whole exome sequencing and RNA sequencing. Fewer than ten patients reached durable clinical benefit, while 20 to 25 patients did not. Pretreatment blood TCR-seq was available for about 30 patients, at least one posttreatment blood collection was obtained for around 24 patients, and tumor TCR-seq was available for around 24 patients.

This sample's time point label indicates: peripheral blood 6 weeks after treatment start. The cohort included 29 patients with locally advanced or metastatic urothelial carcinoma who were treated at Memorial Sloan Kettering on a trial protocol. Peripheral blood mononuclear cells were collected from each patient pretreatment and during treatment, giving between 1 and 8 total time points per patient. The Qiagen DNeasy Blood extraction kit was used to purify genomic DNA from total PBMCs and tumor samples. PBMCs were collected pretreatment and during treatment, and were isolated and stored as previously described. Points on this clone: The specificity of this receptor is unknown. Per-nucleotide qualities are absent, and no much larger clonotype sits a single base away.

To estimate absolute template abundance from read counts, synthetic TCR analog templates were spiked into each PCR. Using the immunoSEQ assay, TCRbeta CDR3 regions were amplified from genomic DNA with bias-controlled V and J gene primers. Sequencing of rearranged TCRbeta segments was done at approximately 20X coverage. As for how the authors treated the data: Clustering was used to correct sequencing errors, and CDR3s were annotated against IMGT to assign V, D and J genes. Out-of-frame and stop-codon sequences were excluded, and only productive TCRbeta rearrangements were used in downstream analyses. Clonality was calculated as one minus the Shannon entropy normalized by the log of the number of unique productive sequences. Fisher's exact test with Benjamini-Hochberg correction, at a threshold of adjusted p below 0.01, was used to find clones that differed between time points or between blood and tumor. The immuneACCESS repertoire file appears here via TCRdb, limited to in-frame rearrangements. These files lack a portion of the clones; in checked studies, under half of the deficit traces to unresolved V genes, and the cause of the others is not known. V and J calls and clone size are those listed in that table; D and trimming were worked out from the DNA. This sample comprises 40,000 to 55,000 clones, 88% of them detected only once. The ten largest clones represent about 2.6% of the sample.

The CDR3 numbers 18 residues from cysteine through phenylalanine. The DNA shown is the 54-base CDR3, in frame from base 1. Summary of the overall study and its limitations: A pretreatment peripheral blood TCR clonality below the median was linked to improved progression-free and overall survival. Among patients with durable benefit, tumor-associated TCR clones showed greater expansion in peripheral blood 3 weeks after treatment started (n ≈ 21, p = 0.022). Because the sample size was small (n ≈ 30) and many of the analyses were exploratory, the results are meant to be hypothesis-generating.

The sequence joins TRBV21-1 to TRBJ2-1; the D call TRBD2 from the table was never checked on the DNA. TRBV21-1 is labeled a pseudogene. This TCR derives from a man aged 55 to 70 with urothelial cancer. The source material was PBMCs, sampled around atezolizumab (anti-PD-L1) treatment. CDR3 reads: CASSKALGLAGGYNEQFF. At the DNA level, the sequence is TGTGCCAGCAGCAAAGCGCTGGGCCTAGCGGGAGGGTACAATGAGCAGTTCTTC.